This TCR beta chain originates from a study of blood T cell repertoires in COVID-19. Overall study context: Donors in the United States, Italy and Spain gave samples during acute or convalescent COVID-19. Nucleic acid was either cDNA or gDNA, and it came from T cells, B-cell-depleted T cells, or PBMCs.

V was pared by 6 bases and J by 3 bases, with 12 bases between. Germline assignment: CDR1 MNHNY and CDR2 SVGAGI (reference sequence). There are 13 residues in the CDR3. As processed by the authors: Reference gene primer amplification yielded estimated nucleated cell counts. Sequencing was performed with immunoSEQ multiplex PCR; in TCRdb, only in-frame clones are kept and a portion is missing. Clone size and the V and J calls come from that table; the DNA yielded D and trimming. This table holds about 200,000 clones, about 79% found once. The TCR was taken from a human donor in a cohort sampled during active COVID-19. Source material: peripheral blood. The chain carries TRBV6-6 and TRBJ2-7; D may be TRBD2 (6 bases). This CDR3 reads CASRRDGYYEQYF. CDR3 nucleotide sequence: TGTGCCAGCAGGCGGGACGGATACTACGAGCAGTACTTC.